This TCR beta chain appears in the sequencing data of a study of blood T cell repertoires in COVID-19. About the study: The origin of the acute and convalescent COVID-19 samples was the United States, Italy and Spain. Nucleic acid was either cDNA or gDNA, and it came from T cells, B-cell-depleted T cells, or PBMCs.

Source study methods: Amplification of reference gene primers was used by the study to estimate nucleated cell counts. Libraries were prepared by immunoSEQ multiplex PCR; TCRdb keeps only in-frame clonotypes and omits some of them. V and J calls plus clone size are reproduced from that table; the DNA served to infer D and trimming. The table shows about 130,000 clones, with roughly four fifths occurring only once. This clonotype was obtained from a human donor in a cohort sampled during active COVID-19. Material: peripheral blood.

CDR3 DNA: TGCGCCAGCAGCTTGGAGGGACAGGGCTACGAGCAGTACTTC. It specifies CASSLEGQGYEQYF. V and J are TRBV5-1 and TRBJ2-7, with 9 bases aligning to TRBD1. V shed 0 bases and J 3 bases; nucleotides not matched to a gene: 1. This CDR3 region has 14 residues. Germline V gives CDR1 SGHRS, CDR2 YFSETQ.